The 15 T cell receptor beta chains reported below all come from one sample, sequenced in a study of blood T cell repertoires in COVID-19 (dated by TCRdb to 2018 to 2020). The method behind the library was the immunoSEQ multiplex PCR assay. TCRdb limited this immuneACCESS table to in-frame rearrangements with V and J called. A share of clones is missing; checked studies link under half to unresolved V genes, and the rest is unexplained. Present in this sample are around 160,000 clones, over 75% of which were seen just once. The ten largest account for 1.2% of the sample. Material: PBMCs or T cells enriched from blood (not recorded which). The receptors here all came from a woman in her thirties with acute COVID-19.

This rearrangement joins TRBV13 to TRBJ2-3; D is unresolved. The germline V gene encodes CDR1 PRHDT and CDR2 FYEKMQ (reference sequence). CDR3 length equals 12 residues. The V and J ends lost 1 base and 6 bases respectively, with 5 bases between them. CDR3 bases: TGTGCCAGCAGCTTAGCTGAGGATACGCAGTATTTT. Protein: CASSLAEDTQYF.

CDR3 nucleotides: TGCAGCGTTTCGGCAGGGGAAATCTCTGGGGCCAACGTCCTGACTTTC. This sequence encodes CSVSAGEISGANVLTF. This chain connects TRBV29-1 to TRBJ2-6; a possible D gene is TRBD1 (6 bases). With 5 bases removed from V and 0 bases from J, the gap between germline ends came to 14 bases. There are 16 residues in the CDR3. Germline lookup yields CDR1 SQVTM and CDR2 ANQGSEA.

The J gene is TRBJ1-3, the V gene TRBV7-2; 7 bases match TRBD1. V lost 6 bases, J lost 2 bases, and 7 bases stayed unmatched. In germline, CDR1 is SGHTA, CDR2 FQGNSA. CDR3 length: 15 residues. CDR3 protein: CASRADRVPGNTIYF. In nucleotides, the CDR3 is TGTGCCAGCAGGGCTGACAGGGTACCTGGAAACACCATATATTTT. The full variable domain, in which reference TRBV7-2 and TRBJ1-3 provide the parts outside the CDR3, is GAGVSQSPSNKVTEKGKDVELRCDPISGHTALYWYRQSLGQGLEFLIYFQGNSAPDKSGLPSDRFSAERTGGSVSTLTIQRTQQEDSAVYLCASRADRVPGNTIYFGEGSWLTVV.

This chain joins TRBV11-3 and TRBJ2-1, with TRBD1 matching over 7 bases. J was trimmed by 4 bases and V by 4 bases; bases with no gene match: 4. The CDR3 consists of 14 residues. Germline lookup yields CDR1 SGHNT and CDR2 YENEEA. The CDR3 loop is CASSSGGQYNEQFF. CDR3 DNA: TGTGCCAGCAGCTCAGGGGGACAGTACAATGAGCAGTTCTTC.

This chain uses TRBV7-2 with TRBJ2-5; 7 bases match TRBD2. Trimming cost V 3 bases and J 2 bases; bases outside gene matches: 3. Germline V gene sequence: CDR1 SGHTA, CDR2 FQGNSA. The CDR3 totals 14 residues. CDR3 loop: CASSFNGGQETQYF. The CDR3 DNA is TGTGCCAGCAGCTTTAACGGGGGGCAAGAGACCCAGTACTTC.

The J gene is TRBJ2-3, the V gene TRBV10-2, with 7 bases identical to TRBD1. Germline V gene lookup returns CDR1 WSHSY and CDR2 SAAADI. Losses at the gene ends were 4 bases for V and 5 bases for J; bases not matched to a gene: 0. This CDR3 comprises 12 residues. The CDR3 spells CASSGQGDTQYF. As DNA, the CDR3 is TGCGCCAGCAGTGGACAGGGAGATACGCAGTATTTT.

This clone was seen a single time. The chain uses TRBV7-2 and TRBJ2-4, with D tentatively TRBD2 (5 bases). Trimming took 3 bases from V and 5 from J, leaving 20 bases between them. The germline CDR1 and CDR2 sequences are SGHTA and FQGNSA. This CDR3 region has 17 residues. CDR3 protein: CASSFGEGEGIENIQYF. As DNA, the CDR3 is TGTGCCAGCAGCTTCGGAGAGGGAGAGGGTATCGAAAACATTCAGTACTTC.

This chain uses TRBV2 with TRBJ1-1; no definite D call. The CDR3 is 14 residues long. With 6 bases removed from V and 3 bases from J, the gap between germline ends came to 14 bases. The germline gives CDR1 SNHLY, CDR2 FYNNEI. CDR3 nucleotides: TGTGCCAGCAGGTACGAGAGCATGGACACTGAAGCTTTCTTT. This encodes CASRYESMDTEAFF.

The rearrangement links TRBV5-4 to TRBJ2-5, with 7 bases lining up with TRBD1. Germline CDR1 SGHNT, CDR2 YYREEE (reference sequence). The trim removed 1 base at V and 2 bases at J, leaving 5 bases unmatched. This CDR3 region has 15 residues. The CDR3: CASSLLQGRQETQYF. DNA for the CDR3: TGTGCCAGCAGCTTGTTACAGGGGCGGCAAGAGACCCAGTACTTC.

J is TRBJ1-6 and V is TRBV28; TRBD1 matches 8 bases. The CDR3 loop spans 14 amino acids. Germline CDR1 is MDHEN and CDR2 is SYDVKM. Trimming cost V 8 bases and J 8 bases; bases outside gene matches: 8. The CDR3 here is CASFPGQDYSPLHF. The CDR3 DNA reads as TGTGCCAGCTTCCCGGGACAGGACTATTCACCCCTCCACTTT.

The chain uses TRBV6-4 and TRBJ2-1; D may be TRBD2 (5 bases). CDR1 is MRHNA, CDR2 SNTAGT, per germline. V lost 0 bases, J lost 7 bases, and 16 bases lay in between. This CDR3 is built from 16 residues. The CDR3 DNA reads TGTGCCAGCAGTGACTCGACCCACGGGGATTGGAATGAGCAGTTCTTC. Translating it yields CASSDSTHGDWNEQFF.

V and J are TRBV6-5 and TRBJ2-7; D might be TRBD2 (5 bases). Germline CDR1 reads MNHEY; CDR2 reads SVGAGI. Trimming took off 6 bases at V and 4 bases at J, with 10 bases between the two ends. This CDR3 is 12 amino acids long. CDR3 nucleotide sequence: TGTGCCAGCAGGGACTTTAAGTACGAGCAGTACTTC. Its protein is CASRDFKYEQYF.

V gene TRBV4-3 combines with J gene TRBJ1-1; D call uncertain. CDR3 size: 15 residues. Germline V gene lookup returns CDR1 LGHNA and CDR2 YSLEER. Trimming left V 0 bases short and J 0 bases short, with 8 bases between. CDR3 in DNA: TGCGCCAGCAGCCAAGACAGGATTTTGAACACTGAAGCTTTCTTT. It specifies CASSQDRILNTEAFF.

The chain couples TRBV4-3 to TRBJ1-2, with 9 bases fitting TRBD1. Losses at the gene ends were 1 base for V and 4 bases for J; bases not matched to a gene: 4. Germline V CDR1 and CDR2: LGHNA, YSLEER. There are 15 residues in the CDR3. DNA for the CDR3: TGCGCCAGCAGCCAAGTCACAGGGGGCAGCTATGGCTACACCTTC. Its protein is CASSQVTGGSYGYTF.

This rearrangement joins TRBV29-1 to TRBJ1-2, with D perhaps matching TRBD1 (5 bases). The CDR3 covers 13 residues. The V gene lost 2 bases and the J gene lost 6 bases, with 13 bases spanning the gap. Looked up from germline, CDR1 is SQVTM and CDR2 is ANQGSEA. CDR3 DNA sequence: TGCAGCGTTGAAAAGGGTCCGGGGGATGGCTACACCTTC. It codes for CSVEKGPGDGYTF.